This TCR beta chain was identified in a study of cytomegalovirus exposure and HLA in healthy donors. Overall study results and limits: A previous analysis found most TCR beta V segments productive roughly 87% or roughly 30% of the time. A later examination showed that TCR association rates differed by HLA locus, with DRB1 most and HLA-C fewest. Roughly uniform depth of sequencing across donors was assumed in presence/absence analyses.

Germline CDR1 is SEHNR and CDR2 is FQNEAQ (reference sequence). This CDR3 is built from 15 residues. Trimming shortened V by 5 bases and J by 6 bases, and 17 bases separated the two germline ends. Turning to this clone: What it binds is not known.

The PCR used 60 Vbeta and 13 Jbeta primers. Assay: immunoSEQ multiplex PCR; the TCRdb copy retains only in-frame clones and omits some. The sample includes under 200,000 clones, over 70% of them seen just once. The sequenced material came from PBMCs. V gene TRBV7-9 combines with J gene TRBJ2-1, with a possible D match to TRBD1 (6 bases). The receptor was isolated from a female donor in good health and CMV-seronegative. DNA of the CDR3: TGTGCCAGCAGCCCTCCTGTATGGGGGCCCAATGAGCAGTTCTTC. Amino acid sequence: CASSPPVWGPNEQFF.